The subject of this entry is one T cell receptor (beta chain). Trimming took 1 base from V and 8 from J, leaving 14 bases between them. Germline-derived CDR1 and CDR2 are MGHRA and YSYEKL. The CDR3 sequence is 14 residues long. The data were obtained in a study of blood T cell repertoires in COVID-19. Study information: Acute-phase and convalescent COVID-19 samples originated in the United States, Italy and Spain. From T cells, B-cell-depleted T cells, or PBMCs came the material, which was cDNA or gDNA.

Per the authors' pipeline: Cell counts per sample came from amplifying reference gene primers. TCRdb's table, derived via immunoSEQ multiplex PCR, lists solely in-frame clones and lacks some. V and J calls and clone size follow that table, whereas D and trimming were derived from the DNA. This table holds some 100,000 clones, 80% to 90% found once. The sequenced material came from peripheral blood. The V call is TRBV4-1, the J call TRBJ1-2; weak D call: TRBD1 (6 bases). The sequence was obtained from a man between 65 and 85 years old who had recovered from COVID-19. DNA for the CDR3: TGCGCCAGCAGCCAAGTCGTCAGGGGCTGGGGCTACACCTTC. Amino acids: CASSQVVRGWGYTF.